The clone carrying this T cell receptor beta chain was seen a few times. Antigen unknown. Clones were sequenced by immunoSEQ multiplex PCR, and TCRdb holds only the in-frame ones, with some missing. Here the sample spans 84,000 or so clones, 70% to 90% being singletons. The CDR3 is 15 amino acids. CDR1 MNHNS and CDR2 SASEGT come from the germline V gene. The ends lost 5 bases at V and 6 bases at J; junction bases unmatched: 7. This record belongs to a study of OX40 agonist ivuxolimab in advanced cancers. At the level of the study: Patients were dosed intravenously with ivuxolimab at 0.01 to 10 mg/kg every 2 weeks. Three patients responded partially, comprising one with hepatocellular carcinoma and two with cutaneous melanoma.

General observations from the study: Averaging showed that CD8+ T cells had more expanded clones than CD4+ did.

The receptor was isolated from an adult with an advanced solid tumor such as melanoma, head and neck, liver or kidney cancer. Sequencing used CD4+ or CD8+ T cells sorted from blood, obtained in a trial of the OX40 agonist ivuxolimab. The V call is TRBV6-1, the J call TRBJ2-2, with TRBD1 matching over 9 bases. CDR3 sequence reads: CASSRQGEGAGELFF. CDR3 nucleotides: TGTGCCAGCAGTAGACAGGGGGAAGGGGCCGGGGAGCTGTTTTTT.